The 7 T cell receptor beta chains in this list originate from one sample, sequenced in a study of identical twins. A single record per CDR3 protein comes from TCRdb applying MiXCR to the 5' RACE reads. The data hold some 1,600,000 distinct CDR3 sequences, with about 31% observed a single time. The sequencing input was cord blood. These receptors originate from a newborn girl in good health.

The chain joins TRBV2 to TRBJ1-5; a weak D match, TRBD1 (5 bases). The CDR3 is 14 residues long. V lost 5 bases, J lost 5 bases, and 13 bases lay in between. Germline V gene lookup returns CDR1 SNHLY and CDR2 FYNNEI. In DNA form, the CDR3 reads TGTGCCAGCAGTAAAGGGGCAAACGATCAGCCCCAGCATTTT. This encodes CASSKGANDQPQHF. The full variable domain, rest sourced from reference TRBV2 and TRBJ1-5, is EPEVTQTPSHQVTQMGQEVILRCVPISNHLYFYWYRQILGQKVEFLVSFYNNEISEKSEIFDDQFSVERPDGSNFTLKIRSTKLEDSAMYFCASSKGANDQPQHFGDGTRLSIL.

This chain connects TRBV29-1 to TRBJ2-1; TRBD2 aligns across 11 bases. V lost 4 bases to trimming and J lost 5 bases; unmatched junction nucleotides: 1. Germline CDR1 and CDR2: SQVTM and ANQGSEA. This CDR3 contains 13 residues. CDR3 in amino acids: CSVVAGGHNEQFF. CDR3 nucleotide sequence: TGCAGCGTTGTAGCGGGAGGGCACAATGAGCAGTTCTTC.

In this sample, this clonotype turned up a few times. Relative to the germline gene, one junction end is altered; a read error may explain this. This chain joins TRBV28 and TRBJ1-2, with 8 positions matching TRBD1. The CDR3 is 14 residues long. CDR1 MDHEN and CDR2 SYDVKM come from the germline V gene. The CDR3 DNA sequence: TGTGCCAGCAGTTTCAGGGGGCTTTACTACGGCTACACCTTC. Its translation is CASSFRGLYYGYTF.

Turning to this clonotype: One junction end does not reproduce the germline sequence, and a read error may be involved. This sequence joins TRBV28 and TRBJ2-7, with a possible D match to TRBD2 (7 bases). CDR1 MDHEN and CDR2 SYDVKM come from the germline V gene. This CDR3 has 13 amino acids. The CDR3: CARSGDNSYEQYF. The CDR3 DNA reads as TGTGCCCGCAGCGGGGACAACTCCTACGAGCAGTACTTC.

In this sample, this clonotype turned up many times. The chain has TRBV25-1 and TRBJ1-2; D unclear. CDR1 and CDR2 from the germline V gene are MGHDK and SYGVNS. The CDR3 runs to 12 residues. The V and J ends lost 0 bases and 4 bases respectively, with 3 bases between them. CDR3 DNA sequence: TGTGCCAGCAGTGAATATCTCTATGGCTACACCTTC. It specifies CASSEYLYGYTF.

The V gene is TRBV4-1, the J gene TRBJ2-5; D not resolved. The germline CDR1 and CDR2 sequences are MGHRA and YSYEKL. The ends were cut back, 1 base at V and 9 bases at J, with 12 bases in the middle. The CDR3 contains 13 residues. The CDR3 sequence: CASSQGPSKAQYF. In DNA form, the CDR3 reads TGCGCCAGCAGCCAAGGACCCAGCAAGGCCCAGTACTTC.

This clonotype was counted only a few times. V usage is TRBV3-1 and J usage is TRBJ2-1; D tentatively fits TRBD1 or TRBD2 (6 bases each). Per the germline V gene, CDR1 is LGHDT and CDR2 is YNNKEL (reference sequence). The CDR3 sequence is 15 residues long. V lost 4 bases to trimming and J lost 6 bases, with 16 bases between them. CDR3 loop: CASSPGGQGRNEQFF. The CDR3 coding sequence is TGTGCCAGCAGCCCCGGAGGGCAGGGGCGCAATGAGCAGTTCTTC.